This T cell receptor beta chain was recovered during a study of blood T cell repertoires in COVID-19. Study details: From the United States, Italy and Spain came samples of acute and convalescent COVID-19.

From germline, CDR1 is LGHNA and CDR2 YSLEER. Trimming removed 3 bases at V and 5 bases at J, with 10 bases between. The CDR3 is 14 amino acids. Some clones are missing from TCRdb's copy, which holds only in-frame ones; the method was immunoSEQ multiplex PCR. The sample lists some 87,000 clones; around 76% were seen once. The chain uses TRBV4-3 and TRBJ2-2, with a possible D match to TRBD1 (5 bases). This clonotype was obtained from a woman at least 80 years old with active or convalescent COVID-19. Sequencing input: peripheral blood. For the CDR3, the DNA is TGCGCCAGCAGCCACCCCCAGGGAACCGGGGAGCTGTTTTTT. It codes for CASSHPQGTGELFF.